The clone carrying this T cell receptor beta chain was seen once. Germline V gene sequence: CDR1 KGHSY, CDR2 FQNENV. V lost 2 bases, J lost 1 base, and 14 bases lay in between. CDR3 length: 16 amino acids. Original analysis: The assay estimated nucleated cells by amplifying reference gene primers. The assay was immunoSEQ multiplex PCR, and TCRdb's table has in-frame clones only and misses some. V, J and clone size were drawn from that table, and D and trimming were deduced from the DNA. Of 220,000 or so clones in the sample, 80% to 90% were seen once. This sample was included in a study of blood T cell repertoires in COVID-19. In the study overall: The study drew acute and convalescent COVID-19 samples from the United States, Italy and Spain. Sources were T cells, B-cell-depleted T cells, or PBMCs; the material itself was cDNA or gDNA.

This chain joins TRBV16 and TRBJ1-1; a weak D match, TRBD1 (5 bases). Sequences were obtained from peripheral blood. This clonotype originated in a woman aged 60-70 years who had recovered from COVID-19. The CDR3 region has the DNA TGTGCCAGCAGCCAAATCCCCCTCGGACAGAACACTGAAGCTTTCTTT. This gives the protein CASSQIPLGQNTEAFF.